These T cell receptor beta chains were read from a single sample in a study of OX40 agonist ivuxolimab in advanced cancers. The assay was immunoSEQ multiplex PCR, and TCRdb's table has in-frame clones only and misses some. The sample gives 77,000 or so clones, roughly 78% of which show up once; around 5% is in the top ten. The sample consisted of CD4+ or CD8+ T cells sorted from blood, taken in a trial of the OX40 agonist ivuxolimab. The receptors derive from an adult with an advanced solid tumor such as melanoma, head and neck, liver or kidney cancer. Both conserved end residues are part of each CDR3. A D gene is named only where the DNA matches it firmly. Rows give clone size only sometimes, using once, few, many, or a class for an expanded clone.

v_call: TRBV14; clone_size: -; j_call: TRBJ2-5; d_call: -; cdr3_nt: TGTGCCAGCAGCCACCCGACAGCTCGGTACCAAGAGACCCAGTACTTC; cdr3_aa: CASSHPTARYQETQYF
v_call: TRBV5-5; clone_size: -; j_call: TRBJ1-5; d_call: TRBD1; cdr3_nt: TGTGCCAGCAGCTTCGGACAGGGCGGTCAGCCCCAGCATTTT; cdr3_aa: CASSFGQGGQPQHF
v_call: TRBV10-3; clone_size: -; j_call: TRBJ2-5; d_call: TRBD2; cdr3_nt: TGTGCCATCAGCGCCAGGGAGCGGGGGCCTCAAGAGACCCAGTACTTC; cdr3_aa: CAISARERGPQETQYF
v_call: TRBV5-1; clone_size: once; j_call: TRBJ1-1; d_call: TRBD1; cdr3_nt: TGCGCCAGCAGCTTGGGGACAGGGTTGAACACTGAAGCTTTCTTT; cdr3_aa: CASSLGTGLNTEAFF
v_call: TRBV5-6; clone_size: many; j_call: TRBJ2-7; d_call: -; cdr3_nt: TGTGCCAGCACCCCCGCAGGGCCGAGAAACTCCTACGAGCAGTACTTC; cdr3_aa: CASTPAGPRNSYEQYF
v_call: TRBV18; clone_size: -; j_call: TRBJ1-1; d_call: -; cdr3_nt: TGTGCCAGCTCACTAGGACAGCTGAACACTGAAGCTTTCTTT; cdr3_aa: CASSLGQLNTEAFF
v_call: TRBV6-6; clone_size: -; j_call: TRBJ2-3; d_call: -; cdr3_nt: TGTGCCAGCAGCTTCCCCCCGACTAGCACAGATACGCAGTATTTT; cdr3_aa: CASSFPPTSTDTQYF
v_call: TRBV4-3; clone_size: -; j_call: TRBJ2-1; d_call: TRBD2; cdr3_nt: TGCGCCAGCAGCCAAGATCTGAATAGCGGGGGGCTGGCCTACAATGAGCAGTTCTTC; cdr3_aa: CASSQDLNSGGLAYNEQFF
v_call: TRBV11-2; clone_size: once; j_call: TRBJ2-7; d_call: -; cdr3_nt: TGTGCCAGCAGCTTAGATCCCCAGGTCCGGGACGAGCAGTACTTC; cdr3_aa: CASSLDPQVRDEQYF
v_call: TRBV4-1; clone_size: -; j_call: TRBJ1-2; d_call: TRBD1; cdr3_nt: TGCGCCAGCAGCCAAGATCGGGCAGGGGGCTCCCACACCTTC; cdr3_aa: CASSQDRAGGSHTF
v_call: TRBV19; clone_size: -; j_call: TRBJ1-5; d_call: -; cdr3_nt: TGTGCCACTTGGGACACTCGAAACAATCAGCCCCAGCACTTT; cdr3_aa: CATWDTRNNQPQHF
v_call: TRBV6-6; clone_size: -; j_call: TRBJ2-3; d_call: TRBD2; cdr3_nt: TGTGCCAGCGGGCGTGGGGGGGAGAGAGATACGCAGTATTTT; cdr3_aa: CASGRGGERDTQYF
v_call: TRBV5-1; clone_size: -; j_call: TRBJ2-2; d_call: TRBD2; cdr3_nt: TGCGCCAGCAGGCCAAATAGCGGGAGGGCCGGCGGGGAGCTGTTTTTT; cdr3_aa: CASRPNSGRAGGELFF
v_call: TRBV5-5; clone_size: -; j_call: TRBJ2-7; d_call: -; cdr3_nt: TGTGCCAGCAGCGGTTATATAGCCTACGAGCAGTACTTC; cdr3_aa: CASSGYIAYEQYF
v_call: TRBV27; clone_size: -; j_call: TRBJ1-2; d_call: -; cdr3_nt: TGTGCCAGCAGCTCCGTCGACTTTAACTATGGCTACACCTTC; cdr3_aa: CASSSVDFNYGYTF
v_call: TRBV10-1; clone_size: few; j_call: TRBJ1-4; d_call: -; cdr3_nt: TGCGCCAGCAGTGATTCGGCCTCAAGGGGAATGGAAAAACTGTTTTTT; cdr3_aa: CASSDSASRGMEKLFF
v_call: TRBV12-2; clone_size: -; j_call: TRBJ1-2; d_call: -; cdr3_nt: TGTGCAAGTCGCTCCGGGGACGGAGCCTCCTACACCTTC; cdr3_aa: CASRSGDGASYTF
v_call: TRBV11-3; clone_size: few; j_call: TRBJ1-2; d_call: -; cdr3_nt: TGTGCCAGCAGCTTAACTCCACCTCGGGGCTACACCTTC; cdr3_aa: CASSLTPPRGYTF
v_call: TRBV19; clone_size: -; j_call: TRBJ1-4; d_call: -; cdr3_nt: TGTGCCAGTAGTCTACGACCTCAGGGGACCGCTAATGAAAAACTGTTTTTT; cdr3_aa: CASSLRPQGTANEKLFF
v_call: TRBV7-2; clone_size: once; j_call: TRBJ1-6; d_call: -; cdr3_nt: TGTGCCAGCAGCTTAGGCGATTCACCCCTCCACTTT; cdr3_aa: CASSLGDSPLHF
v_call: TRBV9; clone_size: -; j_call: TRBJ1-3; d_call: -; cdr3_nt: TGTGCTTCCCATGGAGGGCGAGGTGGAAACACCATATATTTT; cdr3_aa: CASHGGRGGNTIYF
v_call: TRBV2; clone_size: -; j_call: TRBJ1-1; d_call: TRBD1; cdr3_nt: TGTGCCAGCAGACAGACACAGGGGGGGCCTGAAGCTTTCTTT; cdr3_aa: CASRQTQGGPEAFF
v_call: TRBV5-4; clone_size: -; j_call: TRBJ2-4; d_call: TRBD1; cdr3_nt: TGTGCCAGCAGCCCTGAACGACAGGGGGGCAAAAACATTCAGTACTTC; cdr3_aa: CASSPERQGGKNIQYF